The clone carrying this T cell receptor beta chain has just a few counts. The antigen is unknown. The sample comes from a study of beta chain features in type 1 diabetes. Overall study results and limits: Moderate yet significant TCRB CDR3 shortening was seen in Type 1 diabetes patients in all four CD4+ subsets.

This CDR3 is built from 17 residues. V dropped 0 bases and J dropped 4 bases, with 21 bases sitting between them. Per the germline V gene, CDR1 is GTSNPN and CDR2 is SVGIG (reference sequence). The sequenced template was cDNA made from the entire isolated RNA. Measured with immunoSEQ multiplex PCR; TCRdb has only the in-frame clones, and not every one. The top ten clones hold under 0.1% of a sample with roughly 150,000 clones, 63% of them seen once. V is TRBV30 and J is TRBJ1-2; D not certain. Sequenced input: naive CD4+ T cells from blood. The clonotype was recovered from a man in his thirties or forties with type 1 diabetes. The DNA for the CDR3 is TGTGCCTGGAGTGTAAGCCGGGTCCTACCCCCCGTCTATGGCTACACCTTC. Translation gives CAWSVSRVLPPVYGYTF.